This T cell receptor beta chain was captured by sequencing in a study of cytomegalovirus exposure and HLA in healthy donors. The PCR contained 60 Vbeta and 13 Jbeta primers. The protocol was immunoSEQ multiplex PCR, while the TCRdb copy is restricted to in-frame clones and leaves out a portion. The sample has roughly 220,000 clones, 65% to 85% seen once. Germline V lookup: CDR1 MDHEN, CDR2 SYDVKM. This CDR3 has 14 amino acids. V lost 6 bases to trimming and J lost 6 bases, with 14 bases between them. The V and J genes are TRBV28 and TRBJ2-2, with D maybe TRBD1 (5 bases). Sequencing input: PBMCs. This clonotype originated in a man in his thirties or forties in good health and CMV-seronegative. This CDR3 is CASSRVRVPGELFF. CDR3 sequence (DNA): TGTGCCAGCAGCCGAGTCAGGGTTCCCGGGGAGCTGTTTTTT.